This is a list of T cell receptor beta chains from one sample in a study of post-analysis software for immune sequencing data. In TCRdb, the PCR reads were re-called with MiXCR into one record per CDR3 protein. The profile shows some 890,000 distinct CDR3 sequences, 53% of them singletons. What was sequenced was blood. The receptors here all came from a girl aged 5 to 17 with multiple sclerosis. Each CDR3 is given with its conserved first and last residue. D genes are given only for firm matches.

>17|NA|TRBJ1-5|TRBV4-1
CASSQDSEAFSNQPQHF
>13|NA|TRBJ2-7|TRBV29-1
CSVDGGGFYEQYF
>14|NA|TRBJ1-2|TRBV29-1
CSVEERTAEYGYTF
>18|NA|TRBJ2-5|TRBV12-3/TRBV12-4
CASSFEFSLTGGEETQYF
>13|NA|TRBJ2-7|TRBV20-1
CSAQDIGPYEQYF
>14|NA|TRBJ2-5|TRBV3-1
CASSQEQLAETQYF
>16|TRBD2|TRBJ2-7|TRBV11-1
CASSFGRGLQLYEQYF
>14|NA|TRBJ2-3|TRBV12-3/TRBV12-4
CASSRYGGTDTQYF
>13|NA|TRBJ2-5|TRBV11-3
CASSLAAFETQYF
>17|TRBD2|TRBJ2-3|TRBV29-1
CSVNVAGGGLIGDTQYF
>14|NA|TRBJ2-1|TRBV29-1
CSVVLGGGYNEQFF
>13|NA|TRBJ2-3|TRBV29-1
CSQRGTGADTQYF
>15|TRBD1|TRBJ2-1|TRBV27
CASSLFGTGANEQFF
>15|TRBD2|TRBJ2-7|TRBV29-1
CSVEDQGLAPYEQYF
>15|TRBD2|TRBJ2-1|TRBV5-1
CASSTGLGRFYEQFF
>13|NA|TRBJ1-1|TRBV15
CATSRAVNTEAFF
>16|TRBD1|TRBJ1-1|TRBV13
CASSARTTGDFTEAFF
>15|TRBD2|TRBJ2-5|TRBV14
CTSSRLAGAGETQYF
>13|TRBD1|TRBJ2-1|TRBV9
CASSPGGEDEQFF
>17|TRBD2|TRBJ2-1|TRBV7-2
CASSFGLAVAIDNEQFF
>18|TRBD1|NA|TRBV5-1
CASSLRVSGTGYQSEQYF
>12|NA|TRBJ2-1|TRBV6-2/TRBV6-3
CASRDYHNEQFF
>15|NA|TRBJ1-5|TRBV20-1
CSARWASNSNQPQHF
>13|TRBD1|TRBJ1-2|TRBV20-1
CSARSGQGNGYTF
>14|TRBD1|NA|TRBV29-1
CSVRFGTGYDEQYF
>14|TRBD2|NA|TRBV20-1
CSAPTSGGYNEQYF
>14|NA|TRBJ2-5|TRBV29-1
CSVDRVGRQETQYF
>14|NA|TRBJ2-1|TRBV28
CASSLSLGGYEQFF
>14|TRBD2|TRBJ2-7|TRBV20-1
CSARDQAGSYEQYF